This T cell receptor (beta chain) is drawn from a study of regulatory T cells in long-lasting Graves disease. Study results and caveats: Small numbers of samples may have cut accuracy.

In the case of this clonotype: As yet, its antigen is unknown.

The length of the CDR3 is 18 residues. From germline, CDR1 is DFQATT and CDR2 SNEGSKA (reference sequence). V shed 6 bases, J shed 3 bases, and the junction held 22 bases outside the gene matches. Regarding time point: persistent/refractory GD, antithyroid drugs over 5 years with positive TRAb. Extracted RNA from PBMCs served as the source of the TCR library. Patients with Graves' disease were diagnosed by American Thyroid Association guidelines. Construction of TCR beta libraries relied on iRepertoire HTBI primers and on Arm-PCR targeting CDR3 regions. One entry per CDR3 protein, called by TCRdb with MiXCR from the multiplex PCR reads. The sample lists about 660,000 distinct CDR3 sequences, around 32% occurring once.

This TCR was recovered from a female donor with Graves disease. The chain joins TRBV20-1 to TRBJ2-7, with 8 bases lining up with TRBD2. The specimen comprised peripheral blood mononuclear cells (PBMCs), sampled when the disease was refractory, from a patient treated with antithyroid drugs. In nucleotides, the CDR3 is TGCAGTGCCGAAGGTGTGGCTAGCGGGCTGGGTGGGCTCTACGAGCAGTACTTC. It encodes CSAEGVASGLGGLYEQYF.